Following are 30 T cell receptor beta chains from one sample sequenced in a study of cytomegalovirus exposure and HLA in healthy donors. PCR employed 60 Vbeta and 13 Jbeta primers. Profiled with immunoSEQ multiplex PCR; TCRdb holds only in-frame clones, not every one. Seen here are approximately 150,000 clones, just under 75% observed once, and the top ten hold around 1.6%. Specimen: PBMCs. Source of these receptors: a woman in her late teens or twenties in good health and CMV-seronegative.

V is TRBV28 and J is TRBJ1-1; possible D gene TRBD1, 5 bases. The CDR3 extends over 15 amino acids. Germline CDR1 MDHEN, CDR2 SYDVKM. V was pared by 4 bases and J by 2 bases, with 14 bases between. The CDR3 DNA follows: TGTGCCAGCAGTTCGGCCCGGAGGGGCAACACTGAAGCTTTCTTT. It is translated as CASSSARRGNTEAFF.

The CDR3 sequence is CASSFAPGQSTDTQYF. CDR3 in DNA: TGCGCCAGCAGCTTCGCCCCGGGACAGAGCACAGATACGCAGTATTTT. This chain connects TRBV5-1 to TRBJ2-3, with 7 nucleotides matching TRBD1. The length of the CDR3 is 16 residues. The germline V gene encodes CDR1 SGHRS and CDR2 YFSETQ. The J segment lost 0 bases and the V segment lost 2 bases, leaving 6 bases of the junction unmatched.

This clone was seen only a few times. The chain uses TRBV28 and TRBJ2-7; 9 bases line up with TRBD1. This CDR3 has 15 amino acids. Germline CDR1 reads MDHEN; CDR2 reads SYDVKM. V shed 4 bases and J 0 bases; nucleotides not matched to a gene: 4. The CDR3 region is CASSSTGGSSYEQYF. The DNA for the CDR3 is TGTGCCAGCAGTTCGACAGGGGGTAGCTCCTACGAGCAGTACTTC.

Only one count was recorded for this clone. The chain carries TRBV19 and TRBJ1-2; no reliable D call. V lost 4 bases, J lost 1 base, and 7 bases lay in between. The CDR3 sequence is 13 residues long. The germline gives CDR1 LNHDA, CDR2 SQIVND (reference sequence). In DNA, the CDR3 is TGTGCCAGTAGTACGGGATTTAACTATGGCTACACCTTC. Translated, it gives CASSTGFNYGYTF.

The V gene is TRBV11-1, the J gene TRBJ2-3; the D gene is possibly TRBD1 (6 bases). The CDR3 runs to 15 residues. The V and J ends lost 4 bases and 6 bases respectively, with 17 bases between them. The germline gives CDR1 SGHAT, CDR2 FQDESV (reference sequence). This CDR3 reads CASSSGTTQGDTQYF. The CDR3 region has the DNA TGTGCCAGCAGCTCCGGGACAACCCAAGGGGATACGCAGTATTTT.

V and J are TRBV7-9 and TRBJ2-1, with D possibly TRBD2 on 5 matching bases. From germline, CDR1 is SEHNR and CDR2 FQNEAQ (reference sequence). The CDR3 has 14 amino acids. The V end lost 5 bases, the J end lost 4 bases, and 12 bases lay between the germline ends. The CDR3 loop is CASSGEGQYNEQFF. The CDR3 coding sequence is TGTGCCAGCAGCGGCGAGGGCCAATACAATGAGCAGTTCTTC.

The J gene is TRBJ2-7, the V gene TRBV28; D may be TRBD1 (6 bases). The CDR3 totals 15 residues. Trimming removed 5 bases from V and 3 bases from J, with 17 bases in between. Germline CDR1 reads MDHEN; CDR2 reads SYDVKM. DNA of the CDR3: TGTGCCAGCAGTACAACCGGGACAAAAAGCTACGAGCAGTACTTC. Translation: CASSTTGTKSYEQYF.

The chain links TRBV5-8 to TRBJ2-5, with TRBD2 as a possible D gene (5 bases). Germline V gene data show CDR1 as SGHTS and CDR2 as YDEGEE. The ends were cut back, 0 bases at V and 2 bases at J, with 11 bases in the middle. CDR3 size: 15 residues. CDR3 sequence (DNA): TGTGCCAGCAGCTTGGGAGTGACGGGACAAGAGACCCAGTACTTC. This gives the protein CASSLGVTGQETQYF.

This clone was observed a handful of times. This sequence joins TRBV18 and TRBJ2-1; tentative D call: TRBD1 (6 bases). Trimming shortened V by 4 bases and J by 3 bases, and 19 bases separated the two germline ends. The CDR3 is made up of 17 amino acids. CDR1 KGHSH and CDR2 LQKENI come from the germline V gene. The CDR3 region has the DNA TGTGCCAGCTCACTCGCCCAATTGGGGGCCCACTACAATGAGCAGTTCTTC. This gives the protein CASSLAQLGAHYNEQFF. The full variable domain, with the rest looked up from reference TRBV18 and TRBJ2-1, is NAGVMQNPRHLVRRRGQEARLRCSPMKGHSHVYWYRQLPEEGLKFMVYLQKENIIDESGMPKERFSAEFPKEGPSILRIQQVVRGDSAAYFCASSLAQLGAHYNEQFFGPGTRLTVL.

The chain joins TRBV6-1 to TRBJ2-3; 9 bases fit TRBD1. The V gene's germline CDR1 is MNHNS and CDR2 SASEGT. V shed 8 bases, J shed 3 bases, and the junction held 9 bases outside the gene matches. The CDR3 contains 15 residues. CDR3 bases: TGTGCCAGCTACTGGCCGGGACAGGGTACAGATACGCAGTATTTT. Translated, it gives CASYWPGQGTDTQYF.

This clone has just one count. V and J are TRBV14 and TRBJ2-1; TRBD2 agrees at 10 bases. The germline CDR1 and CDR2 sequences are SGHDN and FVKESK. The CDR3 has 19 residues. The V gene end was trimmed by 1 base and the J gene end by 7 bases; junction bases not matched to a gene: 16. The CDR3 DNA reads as TGTGCCAGCAGCCAAGGAGGCGGAAGCGGGAGGGCCTCCTGGAATGAGCAGTTCTTC. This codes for CASSQGGGSGRASWNEQFF.

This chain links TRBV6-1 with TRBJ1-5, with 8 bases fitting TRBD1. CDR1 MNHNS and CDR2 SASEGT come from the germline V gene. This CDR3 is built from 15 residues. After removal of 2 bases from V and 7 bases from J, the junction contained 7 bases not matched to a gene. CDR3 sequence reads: CASSESRDRMQPQHF. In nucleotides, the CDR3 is TGTGCCAGCAGTGAATCCCGGGACAGGATGCAGCCCCAGCATTTT.

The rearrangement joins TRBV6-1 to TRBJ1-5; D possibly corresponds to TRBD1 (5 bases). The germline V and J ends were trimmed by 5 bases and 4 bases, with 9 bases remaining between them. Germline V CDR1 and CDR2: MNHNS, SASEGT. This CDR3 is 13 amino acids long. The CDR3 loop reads CASSLQVNQPQHF. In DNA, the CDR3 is TGTGCCAGCAGTCTACAGGTGAATCAGCCCCAGCATTTT.

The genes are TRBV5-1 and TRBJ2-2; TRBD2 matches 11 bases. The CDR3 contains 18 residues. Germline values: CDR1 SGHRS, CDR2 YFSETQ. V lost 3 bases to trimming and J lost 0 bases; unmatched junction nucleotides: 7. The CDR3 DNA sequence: TGCGCCAGCAGCTCCCACGGTAGCGGGAGGGCGAACACCGGGGAGCTGTTTTTT. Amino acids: CASSSHGSGRANTGELFF.

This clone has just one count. The CDR3 sequence is CASSSYRGPEETQYF. CDR3 nucleotide sequence: TGTGCCAGCAGCTCATACAGGGGCCCAGAAGAGACCCAGTACTTC. This rearrangement joins TRBV7-3 to TRBJ2-5, with 7 bases that match TRBD1. V lost 4 bases to trimming and J lost 3 bases; unmatched junction nucleotides: 8. This CDR3 is 15 amino acids long. The germline V gene encodes CDR1 SGHTA and CDR2 FQGTGA. The entire variable domain, with the rest obtained from reference TRBV7-3 and TRBJ2-5, is as follows: GAGVSQTPSNKVTEKGKYVELRCDPISGHTALYWYRQSLGQGPEFLIYFQGTGAADDSGLPNDRFFAVRPEGSVSTLKIQRTERGDSAVYLCASSSYRGPEETQYFGPGTRLLVL.

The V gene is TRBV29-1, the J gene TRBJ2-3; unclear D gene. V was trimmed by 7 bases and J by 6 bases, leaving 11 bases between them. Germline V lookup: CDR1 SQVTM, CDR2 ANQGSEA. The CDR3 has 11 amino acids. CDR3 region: CSATPRDTQYF. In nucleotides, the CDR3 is TGCAGCGCTACCCCTCGGGATACGCAGTATTTT.

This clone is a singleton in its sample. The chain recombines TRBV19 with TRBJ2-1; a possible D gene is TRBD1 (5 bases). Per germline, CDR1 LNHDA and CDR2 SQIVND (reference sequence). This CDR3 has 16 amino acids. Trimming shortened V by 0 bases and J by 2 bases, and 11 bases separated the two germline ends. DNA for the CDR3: TGTGCCAGTAGTATAGATAAAGCAGGGACCTACAATGAGCAGTTCTTC. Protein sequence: CASSIDKAGTYNEQFF.

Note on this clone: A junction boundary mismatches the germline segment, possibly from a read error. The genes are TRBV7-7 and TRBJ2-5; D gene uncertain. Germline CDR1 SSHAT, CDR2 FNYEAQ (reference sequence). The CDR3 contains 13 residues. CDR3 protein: CASSPNWQETQYF. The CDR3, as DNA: TGTGCTAGCAGCCCAAACTGGCAAGAGACCCAGTACTTC.

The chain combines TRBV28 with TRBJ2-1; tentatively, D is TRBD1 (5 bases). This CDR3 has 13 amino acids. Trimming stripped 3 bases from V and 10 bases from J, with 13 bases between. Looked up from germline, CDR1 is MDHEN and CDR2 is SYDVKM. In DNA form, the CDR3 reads TGTGCCAGCAGTTTGGTTATATCAGGGGAGCAGTTCTTC. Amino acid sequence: CASSLVISGEQFF. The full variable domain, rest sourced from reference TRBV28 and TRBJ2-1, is DVKVTQSSRYLVKRTGEKVFLECVQDMDHENMFWYRQDPGLGLRLIYFSYDVKMKEKGDIPEGYSVSREKKERFSLILESASTNQTSMYLCASSLVISGEQFFGPGTRLTVL.

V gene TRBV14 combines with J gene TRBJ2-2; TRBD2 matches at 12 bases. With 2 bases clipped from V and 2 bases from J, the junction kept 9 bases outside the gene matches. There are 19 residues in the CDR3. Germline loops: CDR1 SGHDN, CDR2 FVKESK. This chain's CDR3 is CASSQLGLAGLTNTGELFF. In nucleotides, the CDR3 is TGTGCCAGCAGCCAACTTGGACTAGCGGGACTCACTAACACCGGGGAGCTGTTTTTT.

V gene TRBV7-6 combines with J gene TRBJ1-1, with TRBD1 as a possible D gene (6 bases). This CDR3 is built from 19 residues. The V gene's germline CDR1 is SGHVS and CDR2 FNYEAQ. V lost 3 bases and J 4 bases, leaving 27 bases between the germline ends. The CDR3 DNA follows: TGTGCCAGCAGCTTTTGGGGATCCCTTAACAGGGACCCGGGCACTGAAGCTTTCTTT. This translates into CASSFWGSLNRDPGTEAFF.

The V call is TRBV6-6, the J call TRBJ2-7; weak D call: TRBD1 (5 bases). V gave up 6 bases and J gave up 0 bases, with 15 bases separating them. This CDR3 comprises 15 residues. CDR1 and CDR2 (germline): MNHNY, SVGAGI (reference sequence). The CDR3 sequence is CASRVNRLSSYEQYF. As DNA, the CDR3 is TGTGCCAGCAGGGTCAACAGGTTAAGCTCCTACGAGCAGTACTTC.

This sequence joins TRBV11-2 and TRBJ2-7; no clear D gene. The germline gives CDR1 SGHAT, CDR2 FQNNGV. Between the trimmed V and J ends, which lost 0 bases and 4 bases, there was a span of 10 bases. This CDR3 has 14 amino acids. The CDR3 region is CASSLDRQAYEQYV. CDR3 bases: TGTGCCAGCAGCTTAGATAGGCAGGCATACGAGCAGTACGTC.

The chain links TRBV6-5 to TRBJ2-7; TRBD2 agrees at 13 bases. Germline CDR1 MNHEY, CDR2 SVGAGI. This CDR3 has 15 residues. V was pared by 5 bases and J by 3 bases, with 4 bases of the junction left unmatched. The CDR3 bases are TGTGCCAGCAGTCGGACTAGCGGGAGCGGCTACGAGCAGTACGTC. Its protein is CASSRTSGSGYEQYV.

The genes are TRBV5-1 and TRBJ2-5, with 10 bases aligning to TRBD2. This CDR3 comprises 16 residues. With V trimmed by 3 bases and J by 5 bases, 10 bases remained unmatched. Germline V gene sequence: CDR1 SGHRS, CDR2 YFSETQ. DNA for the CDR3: TGCGCCAGCAGCTCCAGCGGGGGGGCCATCAGGGAGACCCAGTACTTC. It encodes CASSSSGGAIRETQYF.

The CDR3 DNA is TGTGCCAGCAGCACGATACAGGGGTACGAGCAGTACGTC. Protein product: CASSTIQGYEQYV. The chain is built from TRBV21-1 and TRBJ2-7; the table calls TRBD1, which could not be checked here. TRBV21-1 is a known pseudogene. CDR3 length equals 13 residues.

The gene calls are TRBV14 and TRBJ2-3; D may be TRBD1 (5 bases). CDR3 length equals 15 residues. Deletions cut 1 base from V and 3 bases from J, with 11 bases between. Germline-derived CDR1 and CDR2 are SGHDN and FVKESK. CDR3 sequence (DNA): TGTGCCAGCAGCCAAGCAATTTACAGGACAGATACGCAGTATTTT. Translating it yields CASSQAIYRTDTQYF. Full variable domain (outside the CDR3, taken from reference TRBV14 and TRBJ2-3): EAGVTQFPSHSVIEKGQTVTLRCDPISGHDNLYWYRRVMGKEIKFLLHFVKESKQDESGMPNNRFLAERTGGTYSTLKVQPAELEDSGVYFCASSQAIYRTDTQYFGPGTRLTVL.

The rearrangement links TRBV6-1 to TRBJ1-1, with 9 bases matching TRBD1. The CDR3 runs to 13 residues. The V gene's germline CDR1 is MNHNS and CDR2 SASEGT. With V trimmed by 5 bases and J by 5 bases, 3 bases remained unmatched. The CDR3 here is CASSMTGGTEAFF. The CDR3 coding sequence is TGTGCCAGCAGTATGACAGGGGGAACTGAAGCTTTCTTT.

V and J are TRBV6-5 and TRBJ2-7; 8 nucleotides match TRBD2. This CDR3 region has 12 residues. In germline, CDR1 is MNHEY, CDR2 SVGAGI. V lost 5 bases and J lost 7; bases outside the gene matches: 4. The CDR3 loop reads CASSGPGGEQYV. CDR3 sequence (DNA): TGTGCCAGCAGTGGCCCGGGAGGGGAGCAGTACGTC.

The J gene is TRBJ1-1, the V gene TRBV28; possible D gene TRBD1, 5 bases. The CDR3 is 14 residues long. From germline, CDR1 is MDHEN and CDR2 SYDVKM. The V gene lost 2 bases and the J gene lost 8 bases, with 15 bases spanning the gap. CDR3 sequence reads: CASSLPPGVREAFF. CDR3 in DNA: TGTGCCAGCAGTTTACCCCCGGGGGTAAGGGAAGCTTTCTTT.